Sequencing of this T cell receptor beta chain was carried out in a study of regulatory T cells in long-lasting Graves disease. At the level of the study: Persistent Graves' disease denoted over 5 years of antithyroid drugs plus positive TSH receptor antibodies.

In building TCR beta libraries, iRepertoire HTBI primers were used together with Arm-PCR of CDR3 regions. TCRdb re-called the multiplex PCR reads through MiXCR, storing one row per CDR3 protein. Found here are 420,000 or so distinct CDR3 sequences, about 25% of them singletons; the top ten hold 26%. Time point indicated: persistent/refractory GD, antithyroid drugs over 5 years with positive TRAb. Generation of the TCR library employed RNA extracted from PBMCs. Turning to this clonotype: Its antigen is unidentified.

V was trimmed by 1 base and J by 3 bases, leaving 12 bases between them. Germline lookup yields CDR1 DFQATT and CDR2 SNEGSKA (reference sequence). The length of the CDR3 is 14 residues. Study outcomes and limitations: Those with persistent Graves' had less TCR diversity than newly diagnosed patients.

This chain joins TRBV20-1 and TRBJ1-1, with a possible D match to TRBD1 (6 bases). The material was peripheral blood mononuclear cells (PBMCs), obtained when the disease was refractory, from a patient treated with antithyroid drugs. This clonotype was obtained from a female donor with Graves disease. In DNA, the CDR3 is TGCAGTGCTAGAGGGGACAAGGGGGACACTGAAGCTTTCTTT. Encoded protein: CSARGDKGDTEAFF.